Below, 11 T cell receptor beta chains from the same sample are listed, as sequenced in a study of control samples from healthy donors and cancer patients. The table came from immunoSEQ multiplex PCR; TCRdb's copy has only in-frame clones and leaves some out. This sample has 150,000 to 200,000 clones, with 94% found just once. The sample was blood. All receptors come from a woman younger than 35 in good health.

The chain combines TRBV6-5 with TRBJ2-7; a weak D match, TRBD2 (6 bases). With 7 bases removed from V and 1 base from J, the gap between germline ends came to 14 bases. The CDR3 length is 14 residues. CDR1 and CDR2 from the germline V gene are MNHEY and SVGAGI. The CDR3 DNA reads TGTGCCAGCAAAGGGACTCGCCCTTCCTACGAGCAGTACTTC. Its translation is CASKGTRPSYEQYF.

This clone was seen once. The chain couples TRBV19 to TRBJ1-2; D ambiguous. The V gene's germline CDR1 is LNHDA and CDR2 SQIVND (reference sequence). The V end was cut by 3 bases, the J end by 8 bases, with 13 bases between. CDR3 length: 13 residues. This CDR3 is CASSINPFAGYTF. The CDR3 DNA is TGTGCCAGTAGTATTAACCCTTTCGCCGGCTACACCTTC.

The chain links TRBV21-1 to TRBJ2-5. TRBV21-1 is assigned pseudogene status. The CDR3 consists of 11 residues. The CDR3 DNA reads TGTGCCACCGAGGGGTCAGAGACCCAGTACTTC. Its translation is CATEGSETQYF.

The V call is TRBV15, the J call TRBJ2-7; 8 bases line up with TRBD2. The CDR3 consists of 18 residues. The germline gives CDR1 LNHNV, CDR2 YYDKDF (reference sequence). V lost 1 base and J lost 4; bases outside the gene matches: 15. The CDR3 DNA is TGTGCCACCAGCAGAGGGCGGTCTCCAGCGGGAGTAATGTACGAGCAGTACTTC. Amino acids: CATSRGRSPAGVMYEQYF.

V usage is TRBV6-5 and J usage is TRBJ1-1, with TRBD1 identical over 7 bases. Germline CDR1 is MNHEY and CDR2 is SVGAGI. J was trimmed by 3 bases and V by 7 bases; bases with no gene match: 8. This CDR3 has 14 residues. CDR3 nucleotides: TGTGCCAGCATTAAGACAGGGAGGGACACTGAAGCTTTCTTT. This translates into CASIKTGRDTEAFF.

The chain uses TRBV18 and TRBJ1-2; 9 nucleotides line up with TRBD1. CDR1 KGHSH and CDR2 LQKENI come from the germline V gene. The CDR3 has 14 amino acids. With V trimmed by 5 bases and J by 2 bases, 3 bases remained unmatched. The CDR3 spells CASSDRGKNYGYTF. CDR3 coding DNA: TGTGCCAGCTCAGACAGGGGGAAAAACTATGGCTACACCTTC. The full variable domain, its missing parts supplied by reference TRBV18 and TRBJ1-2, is NAGVMQNPRHLVRRRGQEARLRCSPMKGHSHVYWYRQLPEEGLKFMVYLQKENIIDESGMPKERFSAEFPKEGPSILRIQQVVRGDSAAYFCASSDRGKNYGYTFGSGTRLTVV.

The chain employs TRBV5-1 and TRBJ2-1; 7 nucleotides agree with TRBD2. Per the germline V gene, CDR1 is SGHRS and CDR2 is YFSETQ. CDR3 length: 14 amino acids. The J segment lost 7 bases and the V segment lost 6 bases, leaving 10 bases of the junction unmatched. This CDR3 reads CASTFTGGLNEQFF. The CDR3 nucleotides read TGCGCCAGCACCTTTACCGGGGGGTTAAATGAGCAGTTCTTC.

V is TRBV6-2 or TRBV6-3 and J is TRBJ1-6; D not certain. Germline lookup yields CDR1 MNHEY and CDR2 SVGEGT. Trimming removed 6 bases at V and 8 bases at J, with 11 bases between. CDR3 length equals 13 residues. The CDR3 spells CASSVSNYSPLHF. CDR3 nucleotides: TGTGCCAGCAGCGTCTCTAACTATTCACCCCTCCACTTT.

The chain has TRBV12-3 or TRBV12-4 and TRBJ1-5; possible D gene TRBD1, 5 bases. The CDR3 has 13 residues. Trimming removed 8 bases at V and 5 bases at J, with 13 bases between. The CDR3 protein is CASSWGGDQPQHF. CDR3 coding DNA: TGTGCCAGCTCCTGGGGGGGGGATCAGCCCCAGCATTTT.

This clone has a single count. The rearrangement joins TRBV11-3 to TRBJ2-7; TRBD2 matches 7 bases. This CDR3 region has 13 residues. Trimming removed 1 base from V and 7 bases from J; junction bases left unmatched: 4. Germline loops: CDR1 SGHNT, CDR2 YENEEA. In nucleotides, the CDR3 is TGTGCCAGCAGCTTAGTTATCGGGGGGGAGCAGTACTTC. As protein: CASSLVIGGEQYF.

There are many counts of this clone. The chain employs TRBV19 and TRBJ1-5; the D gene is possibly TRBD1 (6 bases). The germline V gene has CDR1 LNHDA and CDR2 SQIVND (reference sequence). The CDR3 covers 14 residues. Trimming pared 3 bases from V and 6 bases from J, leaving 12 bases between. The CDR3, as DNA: TGTGCCAGTAGTATGGGCAGGGGTGGTCAGCCCCAGCATTTT. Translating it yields CASSMGRGGQPQHF.